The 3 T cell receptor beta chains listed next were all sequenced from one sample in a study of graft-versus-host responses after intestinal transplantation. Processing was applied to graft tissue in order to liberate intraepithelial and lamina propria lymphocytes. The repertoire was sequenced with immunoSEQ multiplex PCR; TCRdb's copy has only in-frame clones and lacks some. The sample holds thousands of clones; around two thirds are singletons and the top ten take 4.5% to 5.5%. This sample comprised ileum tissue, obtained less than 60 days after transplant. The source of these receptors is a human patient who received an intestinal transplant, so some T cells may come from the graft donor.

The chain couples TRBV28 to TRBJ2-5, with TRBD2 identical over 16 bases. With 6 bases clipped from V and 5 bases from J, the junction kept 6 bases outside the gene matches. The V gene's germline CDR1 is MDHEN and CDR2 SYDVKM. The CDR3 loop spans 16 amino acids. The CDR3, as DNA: TGTGCCAGCAGCGGGACTAGCGGGGGGGCCTGGGAGACCCAGTACTTC. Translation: CASSGTSGGAWETQYF.

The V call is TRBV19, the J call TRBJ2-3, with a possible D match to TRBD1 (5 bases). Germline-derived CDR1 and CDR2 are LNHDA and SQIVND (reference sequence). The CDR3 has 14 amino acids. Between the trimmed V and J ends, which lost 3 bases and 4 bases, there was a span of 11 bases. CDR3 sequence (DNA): TGTGCCAGTAGTATTCGGCAGGGTCCAGATACGCAGTATTTT. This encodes CASSIRQGPDTQYF.

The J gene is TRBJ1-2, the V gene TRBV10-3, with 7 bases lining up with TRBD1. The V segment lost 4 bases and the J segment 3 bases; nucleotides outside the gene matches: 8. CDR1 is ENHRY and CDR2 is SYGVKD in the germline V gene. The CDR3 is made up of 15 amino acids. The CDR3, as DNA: TGTGCCATCAGTGGTACAGGGGAGGTTGACTATGGCTACACCTTC. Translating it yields CAISGTGEVDYGYTF.